The table lists the clone carrying this T cell receptor beta chain with many counts. What it recognizes is unknown. This entry comes from a study of tumor-infiltrating lymphocytes in primary liver carcinoma. Study-level results: Present in all five tumor regions were only about 7-25% of the top clones.

Making TCR beta cDNA involved around 520 ng total RNA and a constant-region primer. Three rounds of nested multiplex PCR with slightly modified ARM-PCR produced TCR beta libraries. Use of TRBV1-TRBV30 forward primers with a C-beta reverse primer characterized the first two PCR rounds, which lasted ten to eleven cycles each. TCRdb reanalysed the multiplex PCR reads using MiXCR and keeps one entry per CDR3 protein. The sample consists of around 78,000 distinct CDR3 sequences, roughly two thirds of them appearing once. Germline CDR1 reads MNHEY; CDR2 reads SVGEGT. Germline trimming cut 6 bases from V and 4 bases from J; bases unmatched to any gene: 20. The CDR3 has 18 residues. For each extraction, RNA and DNA were obtained together from approximately 20-30 mg of unsorted bulk tissue. Per tumor, sampling covered five separate regions.

Sequenced input: liver tumor tissue from sampling region 4. Specified subset: tumor region T4, right-lateral pole. This sequence originates from an older woman with primary liver carcinoma and hepatitis B virus infection. The chain joins TRBV6-2 or TRBV6-3 to TRBJ1-1; 7 nucleotides line up with TRBD1. The CDR3, as DNA: TGTGCCAGCAGCGCCGCCATGGGCAGGGGGAATATTGGCACTGAAGCTTTCTTT. The encoded protein is CASSAAMGRGNIGTEAFF.